Each of the 8 T cell receptor beta chains below was sequenced from the same sample in a study of blood T cells in healthy people across ages. Together with a sample-barcoded 5' primer, a J-beta primer mix was included in a second PCR lasting about 6 to 12 cycles. TCRdb fed the 5' RACE reads into MiXCR, producing one record per CDR3 protein. The table lists fewer than 750,000 distinct CDR3 sequences, about 50% of them singletons. Sequences were obtained from blood. These receptor sequences come from a woman over 75 in good health.

The chain recombines TRBV12-3 or TRBV12-4 with TRBJ2-5; D remains unclear. The CDR3 runs to 13 residues. Between the trimmed V and J ends, which lost 8 bases and 2 bases, there was a span of 12 bases. CDR3 coding DNA: TGTGCCAGCTGCTTTCGAGTTCAAGAGACCCAGTACTTC. Translating gives CASCFRVQETQYF.

This clonotype was counted ten times or more. V usage is TRBV27 and J usage is TRBJ2-3; 7 bases map to TRBD2. The germline CDR1 and CDR2 sequences are MNHEY and SMNVEV (reference sequence). J was trimmed by 5 bases and V by 1 base; bases with no gene match: 18. This CDR3 region has 19 residues. This CDR3 reads CASSLLLPPGTTEGDTQYF. CDR3 DNA sequence: TGTGCCAGCAGTTTATTACTCCCCCCCGGGACTACCGAGGGAGATACGCAGTATTTT.

The chain's CDR3 is CASRETGGGHEQFF. CDR3 coding DNA: TGTGCCAGCAGAGAGACAGGGGGCGGACATGAGCAGTTCTTC. J is TRBJ2-1 and V is TRBV2; 10 bases are a match to TRBD1. Per the germline V gene, CDR1 is SNHLY and CDR2 is FYNNEI. Trimming removed 6 bases from V and 8 bases from J; junction bases left unmatched: 7. The CDR3 is 14 residues long.

CDR3 nucleotides: TGTGCCATCAGTGAGTCGAACCCTAGCTACAATGAGCAGTTCTTC. Amino acids: CAISESNPSYNEQFF. This chain connects TRBV10-3 to TRBJ2-1; D call uncertain. Germline V CDR1 and CDR2: ENHRY, SYGVKD. The CDR3 is 15 residues long. The V end lost 0 bases, the J end lost 3 bases, and 9 bases lay between the germline ends.

This clonotype was found once. A much more abundant neighbour one base away suggests this may be a read error. The V call is TRBV20-1, the J call TRBJ2-1; D perhaps matches TRBD2 (5 bases). Germline V gene sequence: CDR1 DFQATT, CDR2 SNEGSKA (reference sequence). The CDR3 spans 13 residues. The V gene lost 6 bases and the J gene lost 8 bases, with 17 bases spanning the gap. CDR3 coding DNA: TGCAGTGCGATCAGCGGCGGGTACGATGAGCAGTTCTTC. Protein: CSAISGGYDEQFF.

The chain couples TRBV28 to TRBJ1-2, with D possibly TRBD1 on 5 matching bases. This CDR3 is 13 amino acids long. Germline V gene data show CDR1 as MDHEN and CDR2 as SYDVKM. V lost 7 bases and J lost 4, with 13 bases in between. CDR3 DNA sequence: TGTGCCAGCACCCTCCGGCAGGGCTATGGCTACACCTTC. Encoded protein: CASTLRQGYGYTF.

There are many counts of this clonotype. The rearrangement joins TRBV7-2 to TRBJ2-5, with D hard to call. Per germline, CDR1 SGHTA and CDR2 FQGNSA. This CDR3 spans 12 amino acids. Trimming removed 1 base at V and 9 bases at J, with 9 bases between. Here the CDR3 DNA reads TGTGCCAGCAGCTTAGGCACTACCGCCCAGTACTTC. Amino acids: CASSLGTTAQYF.

In its sample, this clonotype was seen many times. V is TRBV29-1 and J is TRBJ2-5; perhaps TRBD1 as D (5 bases). V was pared by 6 bases and J by 1 base, with 12 bases between. The germline V gene encodes CDR1 SQVTM and CDR2 ANQGSEA. The CDR3 is made up of 13 amino acids. CDR3 bases: TGCAGCGTGCTATCAGGGTCCCAAGAGACCCAGTACTTC. Its protein product is CSVLSGSQETQYF.